A selection of T cell receptor beta chains follows, all from one sample in a study of beta chain features in type 1 diabetes. Libraries were prepared by immunoSEQ multiplex PCR; TCRdb keeps only in-frame clonotypes and omits some of them. The data contain 330,000 or so clones, around 20% of them singletons. Sequencing was performed on naive CD4+ T cells from blood. The receptors stem from a woman aged 18-29 years in good health. Each CDR3 is given with its conserved first and last residue. The D gene is left open where the match is weak.

cdr3_aa: CASALGPLRNEQFF
v_call: TRBV9
cdr3_length: 14
d_call: -
j_call: TRBJ2-1

cdr3_aa: CASSLGGGSNQPQHF
v_call: TRBV5-4
cdr3_length: 15
d_call: -
j_call: TRBJ1-5

cdr3_aa: CASIAGEETQYF
v_call: TRBV2
cdr3_length: 12
d_call: TRBD2
j_call: TRBJ2-5

cdr3_aa: CALARDRGREQYF
v_call: TRBV7-9
cdr3_length: 13
d_call: TRBD1
j_call: TRBJ2-7

cdr3_aa: CASSASQETQYF
v_call: TRBV6-1
cdr3_length: 12
d_call: -
j_call: TRBJ2-5

cdr3_aa: CASSAGSNQPQHF
v_call: TRBV6-6
cdr3_length: 13
d_call: -
j_call: TRBJ1-5

cdr3_aa: CASSLTFSYEQYF
v_call: TRBV7-2
cdr3_length: 13
d_call: -
j_call: TRBJ2-7

cdr3_aa: CASSVALGRSYEQYF
v_call: TRBV9
cdr3_length: 15
d_call: -
j_call: TRBJ2-7

cdr3_aa: CASSLEEGPQPQHF
v_call: TRBV7-2
cdr3_length: 14
d_call: -
j_call: TRBJ1-5

cdr3_aa: CASRSSEGQGLIHNYGYTF
v_call: TRBV2
cdr3_length: 19
d_call: TRBD1
j_call: TRBJ1-2

cdr3_aa: CASRIVAENYGYTF
v_call: TRBV7-2
cdr3_length: 14
d_call: -
j_call: TRBJ1-2

cdr3_aa: CASSPRPGTGPTGELFF
v_call: TRBV7-2
cdr3_length: 17
d_call: TRBD1
j_call: TRBJ2-2

cdr3_aa: CSASLTRTYEQYF
v_call: TRBV29-1
cdr3_length: 13
d_call: -
j_call: -

cdr3_aa: CASSVGTGGGEQYF
v_call: TRBV7-8
cdr3_length: 14
d_call: TRBD1
j_call: TRBJ2-7

cdr3_aa: CASSEGTGNTGELFF
v_call: TRBV25-1
cdr3_length: 15
d_call: TRBD1
j_call: TRBJ2-2

cdr3_aa: CASSLQGYEQYF
v_call: TRBV7-9
cdr3_length: 12
d_call: -
j_call: TRBJ2-7

cdr3_aa: CAWSVLETQGEKLFF
v_call: TRBV30
cdr3_length: 15
d_call: -
j_call: TRBJ1-4

cdr3_aa: CASGPFERSSGANVLTF
v_call: TRBV12-5
cdr3_length: 17
d_call: -
j_call: TRBJ2-6

cdr3_aa: CASSFGLNYGYTF
v_call: TRBV7-9
cdr3_length: 13
d_call: -
j_call: TRBJ1-2

cdr3_aa: CASSQGGNLGGANVLTF
v_call: TRBV4-3
cdr3_length: 17
d_call: -
j_call: TRBJ2-6

cdr3_aa: CASSSPPGASGYTF
v_call: TRBV5-1
cdr3_length: 14
d_call: -
j_call: TRBJ1-2

cdr3_aa: CASSLELSSTDTQYF
v_call: TRBV5-4
cdr3_length: 15
d_call: -
j_call: TRBJ2-3

cdr3_aa: CASSQTQGQGAWETQYF
v_call: TRBV4-2
cdr3_length: 17
d_call: TRBD1
j_call: TRBJ2-5

cdr3_aa: CAWSVVRTGQGGNSPLHF
v_call: TRBV30
cdr3_length: 18
d_call: TRBD1
j_call: TRBJ1-6